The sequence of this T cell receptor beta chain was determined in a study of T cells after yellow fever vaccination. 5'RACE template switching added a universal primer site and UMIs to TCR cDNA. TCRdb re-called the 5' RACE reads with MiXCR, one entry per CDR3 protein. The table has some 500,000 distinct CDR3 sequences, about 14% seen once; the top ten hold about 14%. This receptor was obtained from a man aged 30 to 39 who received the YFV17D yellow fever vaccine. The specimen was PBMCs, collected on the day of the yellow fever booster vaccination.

Here the CDR3 DNA reads TGTGCCAGCAGTTTACTAGCAGATAAGGTCCACGAGCAGTACTTC. Encoded protein: CASSLLADKVHEQYF. The chain joins TRBV28 to TRBJ2-7; perhaps TRBD2 as D (5 bases). The CDR3 totals 15 residues. V lost 2 bases and J lost 5, with 16 bases in between. CDR1 is MDHEN, CDR2 SYDVKM, per germline.